Described below is a single T cell receptor (beta chain) sequence and its context. Antigen unknown. This record belongs to a study of CXCR3-negative and CXCR3-positive naive CD8 T cells. The TRB cDNA libraries were prepared by 5' RACE with UMI labels. After re-calling the 5' RACE reads, TCRdb lists one entry per CDR3 protein, DNA absent. This repertoire includes some 130,000 distinct CDR3 sequences. Findings and caveats of the study: Comparison of naive cells showed more hydrophobic TRB CDR3s in CXCR3-positive than in CXCR3-negative naive cells.

Germline V gene sequence: CDR1 SGHRS, CDR2 YFSETQ. The CDR3 runs 11 residues. This clonotype was obtained from a human donor in good health. Some clones in this sample may be carry-over from other donors' samples. Material for sequencing was naive CXCR3+ CD8+ T cells from blood. The subset was: CD45RO-CCR7+CD27+CD95- naive CD8+ T cells expressing CXCR3 (TNR3+). V usage is TRBV5-1 and J usage is TRBJ2-1. The CDR3 is CASSFSREQFF.